The 3 T cell receptor beta chains reported below all come from one sample, sequenced in a study of blood T cell repertoires in COVID-19. The protocol was immunoSEQ multiplex PCR, while the TCRdb copy is restricted to in-frame clones and leaves out a portion. The table records a few hundred thousand clones, roughly nine tenths of them present only once. Sequenced: PBMCs or T cells enriched from blood (not recorded which). The source is a man aged 18 to 30 who had recovered from COVID-19.

V gene TRBV7-9 combines with J gene TRBJ1-5, with 10 bases that match TRBD1. The germline gives CDR1 SEHNR, CDR2 FQNEAQ (reference sequence). The CDR3 is made up of 16 amino acids. V dropped 1 base and J dropped 2; count of bases not matched to a gene: 2. The CDR3 reads CASSLGDRGGNQPQHF. CDR3 coding DNA: TGTGCCAGCAGCTTAGGGGACAGGGGAGGCAATCAGCCCCAGCATTTT.

J is TRBJ1-2 and V is TRBV7-9; D might be TRBD1 (6 bases). CDR3 length equals 11 residues. V was clipped by 8 bases and J by 8 bases, with 12 bases between them. Germline lookup yields CDR1 SEHNR and CDR2 FQNEAQ (reference sequence). CDR3 DNA: TGTGCCAGCGGAACAGGGAGCGGCTACACCTTC. This gives the protein CASGTGSGYTF.

The genes are TRBV2 and TRBJ2-1; maybe TRBD2 (5 bases). This CDR3 has 11 amino acids. In germline, CDR1 is SNHLY, CDR2 FYNNEI. Trimming removed 8 bases from V and 8 bases from J, with 10 bases in between. In DNA, the CDR3 is TGTGCCAGCGCTAGCTTACATGAGCAGTTCTTC. Its protein is CASASLHEQFF. Full variable domain (outside the CDR3, taken from reference TRBV2 and TRBJ2-1): EPEVTQTPSHQVTQMGQEVILRCVPISNHLYFYWYRQILGQKVEFLVSFYNNEISEKSEIFDDQFSVERPDGSNFTLKIRSTKLEDSAMYFCASASLHEQFFGPGTRLTVL.